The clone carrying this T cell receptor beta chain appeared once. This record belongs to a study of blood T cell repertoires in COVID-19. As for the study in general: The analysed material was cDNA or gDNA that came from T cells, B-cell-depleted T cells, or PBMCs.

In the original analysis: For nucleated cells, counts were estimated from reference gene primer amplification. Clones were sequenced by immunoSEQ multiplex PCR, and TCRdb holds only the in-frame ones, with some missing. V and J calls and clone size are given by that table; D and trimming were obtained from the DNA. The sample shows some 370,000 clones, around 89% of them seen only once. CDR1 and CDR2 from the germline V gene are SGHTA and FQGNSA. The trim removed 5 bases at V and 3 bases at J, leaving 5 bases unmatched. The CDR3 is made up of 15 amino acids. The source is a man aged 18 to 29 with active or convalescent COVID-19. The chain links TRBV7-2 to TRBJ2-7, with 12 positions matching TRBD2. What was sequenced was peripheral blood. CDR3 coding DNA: TGTGCCAGCAGCCACGGACTAGCGGGGCGCTACGAGCAGTACTTC. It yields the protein CASSHGLAGRYEQYF.